One sample yielded the 23 T cell receptor beta chains listed below, sequenced in a study of response to subunit inactivated influenza vaccine. MiXCR, applied by TCRdb to the RT-PCR reads, yields one record per CDR3 protein. Of more than 250,000 distinct CDR3 sequences in the sample, just over 20% were seen once. Sequencing was performed on PBMCs from blood, taken around 22 months after vaccination. The source is a man between 50 and 69 years old who received an inactivated influenza vaccine.

This clonotype has just a few counts. The rearrangement joins TRBV4-3 to TRBJ2-5, with D uncertain. This CDR3 is built from 16 residues. CDR1 is LGHNA and CDR2 is YSLEER in the germline V gene. The V gene lost 0 bases and the J gene lost 5 bases, with 16 bases spanning the gap. The CDR3 DNA is TGCGCCAGCAGCCAAGAGTTGGTCGTGGGAAGCGAGACCCAGTACTTC. Translated, it gives CASSQELVVGSETQYF.

J is TRBJ2-5 and V is TRBV4-1; tentatively, D is TRBD2 (5 bases). The V end was cut by 1 base, the J end by 5 bases, with 11 bases between. Germline CDR1 MGHRA, CDR2 YSYEKL. The CDR3 is 14 amino acids. The CDR3 coding sequence is TGCGCCAGCAGCCAAGCGACTATCAGGGAGACCCAGTACTTC. Amino acids: CASSQATIRETQYF.

This clonotype turned up a few times. The chain joins TRBV19 to TRBJ2-1, with D perhaps assigned TRBD1 or TRBD2 (5 bases each). This CDR3 is 16 amino acids long. Germline-derived CDR1 and CDR2 are LNHDA and SQIVND (reference sequence). Trimming shortened V by 5 bases and J by 5 bases, and 19 bases separated the two germline ends. CDR3 bases: TGTGCCAGTAGTCACTCCGGGACCCAGAAAAACAATGAGCAGTTCTTC. It yields the protein CASSHSGTQKNNEQFF.

This clonotype was observed at least ten times. The chain employs TRBV12-3 or TRBV12-4 and TRBJ1-2, with D possibly TRBD1 on 6 matching bases. The CDR3 totals 13 residues. V dropped 8 bases and J dropped 7 bases, with 17 bases sitting between them. CDR3 region: CASGAPGAGGYTF. CDR3 bases: TGTGCCAGCGGAGCCCCGGGGGCGGGTGGCTACACCTTC.

The gene calls are TRBV5-6 and TRBJ2-7; 7 bases match TRBD1. The CDR3 runs 12 residues. The V gene end was trimmed by 4 bases and the J gene end by 2 bases; junction bases not matched to a gene: 0. CDR1 is SGHDT, CDR2 YYEEEE, per germline. CDR3 coding DNA: TGTGCCAGCAGCGGGACAGCCTACGAGCAGTACTTC. Its protein is CASSGTAYEQYF.

The genes are TRBV6-2 or TRBV6-3 and TRBJ2-1, with D tentatively TRBD2 (5 bases). The CDR3 sequence is 16 residues long. V was cut by 0 bases and J by 7 bases, with 16 bases left in between. CDR1 is MNHEY and CDR2 is SVGEGT in the germline V gene. CDR3 region: CASSYSMAGAWNEQFF. The DNA for the CDR3 is TGTGCCAGCAGTTACTCGATGGCGGGCGCTTGGAATGAGCAGTTCTTC.

The CDR3 nucleotides read TGCAGTGCTAGTACTAGCGGGGGATTCTACGAGCAGTACTTC. Residues: CSASTSGGFYEQYF. The gene calls are TRBV20-1 and TRBJ2-7, with TRBD2 matching over 11 bases. Germline V gene sequence: CDR1 DFQATT, CDR2 SNEGSKA (reference sequence). The ends lost 3 bases at V and 3 bases at J; junction bases unmatched: 4. This CDR3 comprises 14 residues.

The gene calls are TRBV24-1 and TRBJ2-5; D is perhaps TRBD1 or TRBD2 (6 bases each). The CDR3 length is 15 residues. Germline values: CDR1 KGHDR, CDR2 SFDVKD. Between the trimmed V and J ends, which lost 5 bases and 5 bases, there was a span of 17 bases. The CDR3 coding sequence is TGTGCCACCAGTGCCCCAGGGGCAGGGAGGGAGACCCAGTACTTC. Protein sequence: CATSAPGAGRETQYF.

The V and J genes are TRBV5-1 and TRBJ1-5; 9 bases fit TRBD1. Looked up from germline, CDR1 is SGHRS and CDR2 is YFSETQ. The CDR3 contains 15 residues. Losses at the gene ends were 4 bases for V and 5 bases for J; bases not matched to a gene: 7. CDR3 bases: TGCGCCAGCAGCGCCTCGGGACAGGGTGATCAGCCCCAGCATTTT. Translated, it gives CASSASGQGDQPQHF.

The V and J genes are TRBV3-1 and TRBJ2-1; D not resolved. V lost 2 bases, J lost 4 bases, and 3 bases lay in between. Looked up from germline, CDR1 is LGHDT and CDR2 is YNNKEL (reference sequence). The CDR3 has 12 amino acids. The CDR3, as DNA: TGTGCCAGCAGCCAATTGTACAATGAGCAGTTCTTC. Residues: CASSQLYNEQFF.

A word on this clonotype: Sequence at one end of the junction differs from germline and may be a read error. The chain uses TRBV12-3 or TRBV12-4 and TRBJ2-3; maybe TRBD1 (5 bases). The CDR3 has 13 residues. CDR3 coding DNA: TGTGCCAGCAGTCTCGGCCAGACAGATATGCAGTATTTT. Translated, it gives CASSLGQTDMQYF.

The chain uses TRBV6-2 or TRBV6-3 and TRBJ2-1; possible D gene TRBD2, 5 bases. CDR3 length equals 14 residues. Germline V CDR1 and CDR2: MNHEY, SVGEGT. Trimming left V 2 bases short and J 9 bases short, with 14 bases between. CDR3 coding DNA: TGTGCCAGCAGTTACACGGTAGCGATCGGTGAGCAGTTCTTC. Its translation is CASSYTVAIGEQFF.

Concerning this clonotype: This CDR3 is missing its conserved last phenylalanine or tryptophan, likely due to a read error. V is TRBV11-2 and J is TRBJ2-3; 7 bases line up with TRBD2. Germline V gene sequence: CDR1 SGHAT, CDR2 FQNNGV. Trimming at V came to 4 bases and at J to 4 bases, leaving 8 bases not matched to a gene. The CDR3 spans 15 residues. DNA of the CDR3: TGTGCCAGCAGCTCCGGCTCTAGCGGAGCAGATACGCAGTATTCT. Its protein product is CASSSGSSGADTQYS.

V usage is TRBV27 and J usage is TRBJ2-7; D remains unclear. Looked up from germline, CDR1 is MNHEY and CDR2 is SMNVEV (reference sequence). The CDR3 is 14 amino acids. V was trimmed by 8 bases and J by 2 bases, leaving 16 bases between them. CDR3 sequence (DNA): TGTGCCAGCGGACCTTCGATAGGGCCCTACGAGCAGTACTTC. Protein product: CASGPSIGPYEQYF.

The chain combines TRBV11-2 with TRBJ1-1, with a tentative D call TRBD1 (6 bases). V lost 5 bases and J 1 base, leaving 14 bases between the germline ends. The CDR3 runs to 15 residues. Germline CDR1 and CDR2: SGHAT and FQNNGV. The CDR3 protein is CASSIRAGENTEAFF. CDR3 in DNA: TGTGCCAGCAGCATTCGAGCAGGGGAGAACACTGAAGCTTTCTTT.

This clonotype was seen more than once but under ten times. The J gene is TRBJ2-1, the V gene TRBV4-3; D perhaps matches TRBD1 (6 bases). V dropped 0 bases and J dropped 5 bases, with 11 bases sitting between them. This CDR3 has 15 residues. Per germline, CDR1 LGHNA and CDR2 YSLEER. The DNA of the CDR3 is TGCGCCAGCAGCCAAGATGCAGGGGCAGACAATGAGCAGTTCTTC. As protein: CASSQDAGADNEQFF.

This clonotype came up many times. The chain is built from TRBV3-1 and TRBJ2-1; 7 bases are a match to TRBD1. V lost 4 bases, J lost 4 bases, and 10 bases stayed unmatched. CDR1 is LGHDT, CDR2 YNNKEL, per germline (reference sequence). CDR3 length: 16 residues. In DNA, the CDR3 is TGTGCCAGCAGCCCAGGGGGACACCTTGATTACAATGAGCAGTTCTTC. This gives the protein CASSPGGHLDYNEQFF.

This chain joins TRBV20-1 and TRBJ2-4; TRBD1 or TRBD2 may be the D gene (6 bases each). Germline V gene lookup returns CDR1 DFQATT and CDR2 SNEGSKA (reference sequence). The CDR3 contains 15 residues. V was cut by 6 bases and J by 1 base, with 16 bases left in between. CDR3 protein: CSAPPTGRAKNIQYF. The DNA for the CDR3 is TGCAGTGCCCCACCTACAGGGAGGGCCAAAAACATTCAGTACTTC.

The V gene is TRBV24-1, the J gene TRBJ2-2; 7 positions agree with TRBD1. Germline CDR1 and CDR2: KGHDR and SFDVKD. J gave up 7 bases and V 7 bases, and 8 bases lay outside the gene matches. The CDR3 totals 14 residues. The CDR3 loop is CATREQGFVGELFF. Written as DNA, the CDR3 is TGTGCCACCAGGGAACAGGGGTTCGTCGGGGAGCTGTTTTTT.

This clonotype was observed a few times. This chain connects TRBV5-1 to TRBJ1-2; weak D call: TRBD1 (5 bases). Trimming stripped 6 bases from V and 2 bases from J, with 14 bases between. The germline CDR1 and CDR2 sequences are SGHRS and YFSETQ. The CDR3 loop spans 14 amino acids. Written as DNA, the CDR3 is TGCGCCAGCACGCCGGGGGGAATCAACTATGGCTACACCTTC. This encodes CASTPGGINYGYTF.

The J gene is TRBJ2-7, the V gene TRBV28; 7 nucleotides agree with TRBD2. V lost 2 bases, J lost 6 bases, and 7 bases stayed unmatched. This CDR3 is 14 amino acids long. Germline-derived CDR1 and CDR2 are MDHEN and SYDVKM. This CDR3 is CASSLAGALREQYF. In nucleotides, the CDR3 is TGTGCCAGCAGTTTAGCGGGAGCCCTCCGCGAGCAGTACTTC.

This chain joins TRBV7-8 and TRBJ2-4; D tentatively fits TRBD1 or TRBD2 (5 bases each). Germline V gene lookup returns CDR1 SGHVS and CDR2 FQNEAQ. The CDR3 totals 17 residues. Trimming removed 5 bases at V and 1 base at J, with 18 bases between. The CDR3 reads CASSPLIGTLAKNIQYF. The DNA for the CDR3 is TGTGCCAGCAGCCCTCTGATTGGGACCCTTGCCAAAAACATTCAGTACTTC.

The table lists this clonotype with a few counts. The chain couples TRBV3-1 to TRBJ2-5, with TRBD2 matching over 13 bases. The junction had 3 bases not matched to a gene; V was cut back by 5 bases and J by 3 bases. Germline V lookup: CDR1 LGHDT, CDR2 YNNKEL (reference sequence). The CDR3 runs 15 residues. CDR3 sequence (DNA): TGTGCCAGCAGCTATGGGACTAGCGGGAAAGAGACCCAGTACTTC. It yields the protein CASSYGTSGKETQYF.